One sample yielded the 30 T cell receptor beta chains listed below, sequenced in a study of blood T cell repertoires in COVID-19. Sequencing was performed with immunoSEQ multiplex PCR; in TCRdb, only in-frame clones are kept and a portion is missing. Counted here are approximately 90,000 clones, roughly 80% occurring once; the ten biggest clones make up 15% to 20%. Input material: peripheral blood. The source is a woman over 75 with acute or convalescent COVID-19.

This chain links TRBV28 with TRBJ2-2; D ambiguous. Germline V gene sequence: CDR1 MDHEN, CDR2 SYDVKM. Trimming removed 2 bases at V and 4 bases at J, with 5 bases between. The CDR3 has 13 amino acids. As DNA, the CDR3 is TGTGCCAGCAGTTTACAGTTCACCGGGGAGCTGTTTTTT. Its protein product is CASSLQFTGELFF. Drawing the rest from reference TRBV28 and TRBJ2-2, the complete variable domain is DVKVTQSSRYLVKRTGEKVFLECVQDMDHENMFWYRQDPGLGLRLIYFSYDVKMKEKGDIPEGYSVSREKKERFSLILESASTNQTSMYLCASSLQFTGELFFGEGSRLTVL.

The J gene is TRBJ1-4, the V gene TRBV28; D possibly corresponds to TRBD1 (6 bases). The germline V gene encodes CDR1 MDHEN and CDR2 SYDVKM. The CDR3 contains 17 residues. Trimming took 2 bases from V and 10 from J, leaving 23 bases between them. The CDR3 loop is CASSLRSSARGPLKLFF. The CDR3 coding sequence is TGTGCCAGCAGTTTAAGGTCAAGCGCCAGGGGACCGCTAAAACTGTTTTTT.

The chain recombines TRBV6-2 or TRBV6-3 with TRBJ2-3; 7 bases are a match to TRBD1. V lost 6 bases to trimming and J lost 5 bases; unmatched junction nucleotides: 17. The germline CDR1 and CDR2 sequences are MNHEY and SVGEGT. The CDR3 sequence is 17 residues long. The CDR3 sequence: CASSPSPGQPLRDTQYF. CDR3 bases: TGTGCCAGCAGCCCCTCACCGGGACAGCCGTTACGAGATACGCAGTATTTT.

This chain links TRBV5-1 with TRBJ1-4, with D possibly TRBD1 on 5 matching bases. Trimming took off 3 bases at V and 0 bases at J, with 6 bases between the two ends. This CDR3 spans 14 amino acids. In germline, CDR1 is SGHRS, CDR2 YFSETQ. Here the CDR3 reads CASSSTATNEKLFF. The CDR3 DNA is TGCGCCAGCAGCTCGACAGCAACTAATGAAAAACTGTTTTTT.

The chain carries TRBV14 and TRBJ1-2; D is unclear. V was trimmed by 1 base and J by 4 bases, leaving 7 bases between them. The germline V gene has CDR1 SGHDN and CDR2 FVKESK. CDR3 length: 13 amino acids. The CDR3 region is CASSQAPGYGYTF. DNA of the CDR3: TGTGCCAGCAGCCAAGCACCGGGCTATGGCTACACCTTC.

V gene TRBV5-1 combines with J gene TRBJ2-5; D unresolved. Germline CDR1 and CDR2: SGHRS and YFSETQ. The ends were cut back, 4 bases at V and 5 bases at J, with 9 bases in the middle. This CDR3 comprises 12 residues. The CDR3 DNA is TGCGCCAGCAGCCTTCCCCGGGAGACCCAGTACTTC. This gives the protein CASSLPRETQYF.

This rearrangement joins TRBV2 to TRBJ2-4; a weak D match, TRBD2 (5 bases). This CDR3 is built from 13 residues. Germline CDR1 and CDR2: SNHLY and FYNNEI. With 6 bases removed from V and 0 bases from J, the gap between germline ends came to 6 bases. The CDR3 DNA is TGTGCCAGCAGCGGACTAGCCAAAAACATTCAGTACTTC. This codes for CASSGLAKNIQYF.

This clone has only a few counts. The chain carries TRBV29-1 and TRBJ2-7; D gene uncertain. The V end was cut by 4 bases, the J end by 0 bases, with 10 bases between. The CDR3 covers 13 residues. In germline, CDR1 is SQVTM, CDR2 ANQGSEA. The CDR3 region has the DNA TGCAGCGTTGTTCACCCCAGCTCCTACGAGCAGTACTTC. This translates into CSVVHPSSYEQYF.

The chain uses TRBV3-1 (or the pseudogene TRBV3-2) and TRBJ2-5; 7 nucleotides agree with TRBD2. The germline V gene has CDR1 LGHDT and CDR2 YNNKEL (reference sequence). With V trimmed by 2 bases and J by 5 bases, 17 bases remained unmatched. CDR3 length: 18 residues. This CDR3 reads CASSQRTTTSVQTETQYF. The CDR3 bases are TGTGCCAGCAGCCAAAGGACCACAACTAGCGTTCAAACCGAGACCCAGTACTTC.

The chain couples TRBV5-6 to TRBJ2-5, with TRBD2 matching over 8 bases. The CDR3 runs 15 residues. V lost 1 base and J lost 4; bases outside the gene matches: 6. The V gene's germline CDR1 is SGHDT and CDR2 YYEEEE. CDR3: CASSLYGRVGETQYF. CDR3 bases: TGTGCCAGCAGCTTGTACGGGAGGGTGGGAGAGACCCAGTACTTC. The complete variable domain, with remaining parts taken from reference TRBV5-6 and TRBJ2-5, reads DAGVTQSPTHLIKTRGQQVTLRCSPKSGHDTVSWYQQALGQGPQFIFQYYEEEERQRGNFPDRFSGHQFPNYSSELNVNALLLGDSALYLCASSLYGRVGETQYFGPGTRLLVL.

The chain uses TRBV5-4 and TRBJ2-3, with TRBD2 matching 7 bases. After removal of 0 bases from V and 1 base from J, the junction contained 5 bases not matched to a gene. Per germline, CDR1 SGHNT and CDR2 YYREEE (reference sequence). The CDR3 is 16 residues long. Here the CDR3 reads CASSLGGRVGTDTQYF. Written as DNA, the CDR3 is TGTGCCAGCAGCTTGGGTGGGAGGGTTGGCACAGATACGCAGTATTTT. The full variable domain, with the rest looked up from reference TRBV5-4 and TRBJ2-3, is ETGVTQSPTHLIKTRGQQVTLRCSSQSGHNTVSWYQQALGQGPQFIFQYYREEENGRGNFPPRFSGLQFPNYSSELNVNALELDDSALYLCASSLGGRVGTDTQYFGPGTRLTVL.

This chain connects TRBV7-9 to TRBJ1-2; TRBD1 aligns across 8 bases. The germline V gene has CDR1 SEHNR and CDR2 FQNEAQ (reference sequence). With 5 bases clipped from V and 7 bases from J, the junction kept 9 bases outside the gene matches. This CDR3 region has 14 residues. The CDR3 sequence: CASSPRQGQGGYTF. For the CDR3, the DNA is TGTGCCAGCAGCCCTAGACAGGGGCAGGGTGGCTACACCTTC.

V gene TRBV20-1 combines with J gene TRBJ2-1; TRBD2 matches 10 bases. Germline V CDR1 and CDR2: DFQATT, SNEGSKA (reference sequence). The V segment lost 3 bases and the J segment 10 bases; nucleotides outside the gene matches: 9. The CDR3 contains 14 residues. DNA of the CDR3: TGCAGTGCTAGTCCAAGCGGGAGGGCCGACGAGCAGTTCTTC. Encoded protein: CSASPSGRADEQFF.

The rearrangement joins TRBV3-1 (or the pseudogene TRBV3-2) to TRBJ2-1; the match to TRBD2 covers 13 bases. Looked up from germline, CDR1 is LGHDT and CDR2 is YNNKEL (reference sequence). The CDR3 spans 15 residues. J lost 8 bases, V lost 4 bases, and 5 bases had no gene match. The chain's CDR3 is CASSLGTSGADEQFF. As DNA, the CDR3 is TGTGCCAGCAGCCTAGGGACTAGCGGGGCAGATGAGCAGTTCTTC.

The chain uses TRBV15 and TRBJ1-6; no clear D. The CDR3 contains 14 residues. The germline gives CDR1 LNHNV, CDR2 YYDKDF (reference sequence). Trimming removed 0 bases at V and 10 bases at J, with 10 bases between. The DNA of the CDR3 is TGTGCCACCAGCAGAGATAGGAGTAACTCACCCCTCCACTTT. This encodes CATSRDRSNSPLHF.

The chain is built from TRBV3-1 (or the pseudogene TRBV3-2) and TRBJ1-6; D might be TRBD1 (5 bases). Germline V gene data show CDR1 as LGHDT and CDR2 as YNNKEL (reference sequence). The CDR3 consists of 18 residues. Trimming removed 2 bases at V and 4 bases at J, with 18 bases between. CDR3: CASSQSWADSAYNSPLHF. Written as DNA, the CDR3 is TGTGCCAGCAGCCAATCATGGGCAGACAGCGCATATAATTCACCCCTCCACTTT.

This clone has only a few counts. The rearrangement uses TRBV14 and TRBJ1-3; no clear D. This CDR3 comprises 12 residues. CDR1 is SGHDN, CDR2 FVKESK, per germline. Trimming removed 4 bases from V and 3 bases from J, with 4 bases in between. Here the CDR3 reads CASSPVGNTIYF. The DNA for the CDR3 is TGTGCCAGCAGCCCCGTTGGAAACACCATATATTTT.

The rearrangement uses TRBV19 and TRBJ2-6; 12 bases fit TRBD2. The CDR3 totals 18 residues. With V trimmed by 4 bases and J by 0 bases, 4 bases remained unmatched. The germline V gene encodes CDR1 LNHDA and CDR2 SQIVND (reference sequence). CDR3 coding DNA: TGTGCCAGTAGTAGGGGACTAGCGGGCAGCTCTGGGGCCAACGTCCTGACTTTC. Protein: CASSRGLAGSSGANVLTF.

The CDR3 reads CASSPGGGTEAFF. DNA of the CDR3: TGTGCCAGCAGCCCGGGGGGCGGGACTGAAGCTTTCTTT. The chain recombines TRBV7-9 with TRBJ1-1, with a possible D match to TRBD1 (6 bases). Germline V gene sequence: CDR1 SEHNR, CDR2 FQNEAQ (reference sequence). The CDR3 extends over 13 amino acids. V dropped 5 bases and J dropped 5 bases, with 12 bases sitting between them.

This sequence joins TRBV15 and TRBJ2-6; TRBD1 matches at 9 bases. Per germline, CDR1 LNHNV and CDR2 YYDKDF (reference sequence). Unmatched junction bases numbered 6, after V lost 0 bases and J lost 0 bases. This CDR3 is 19 amino acids long. The CDR3 reads CATSRDGTGRPSGANVLTF. CDR3 nucleotides: TGTGCCACCAGCAGAGACGGGACAGGGAGGCCCTCTGGGGCCAACGTCCTGACTTTC.

The chain uses TRBV7-9 and TRBJ2-5, with 11 nucleotides matching TRBD2. Germline CDR1 is SEHNR and CDR2 is FQNEAQ (reference sequence). The CDR3 totals 17 residues. Trimming took 1 base from V and 0 from J; bases not matched to a gene: 4. CDR3 region: CASSLGLAGGYQETQYF. CDR3 in DNA: TGTGCCAGCAGCTTAGGCTTAGCGGGAGGGTACCAAGAGACCCAGTACTTC.

The chain recombines TRBV6-5 with TRBJ2-6; D not resolved. The germline V gene encodes CDR1 MNHEY and CDR2 SVGAGI. V shed 6 bases and J shed 4 bases, with 10 bases lying between them. This CDR3 comprises 14 residues. DNA for the CDR3: TGTGCCAGCAGCGTAGCCTCCGGGGCCAACGTCCTGACTTTC. Residues: CASSVASGANVLTF.

The gene calls are TRBV11-2 and TRBJ2-3, with a tentative D call TRBD2 (5 bases). In germline, CDR1 is SGHAT, CDR2 FQNNGV. This CDR3 has 16 amino acids. The V and J ends lost 0 bases and 3 bases respectively, with 13 bases between them. For the CDR3, the DNA is TGTGCCAGCAGCTTAGAGTCCCCAGGACTTACAGATACGCAGTATTTT. Translating it yields CASSLESPGLTDTQYF.

For the CDR3, the DNA is TGTGCCAGCAGCTTCAGGGGTTCCTCACGCACAGATACGCAGTATTTT. Its translation is CASSFRGSSRTDTQYF. The chain links TRBV21-1 to TRBJ2-3; TRBD1, as called in the table, went unchecked against the DNA. TRBV21-1 is shown as a pseudogene. CDR3 size: 16 residues.

The V call is TRBV5-1, the J call TRBJ2-2; D not resolved. Trimming removed 0 bases at V and 1 base at J, with 10 bases between. The CDR3 runs 16 residues. Looked up from germline, CDR1 is SGHRS and CDR2 is YFSETQ. The CDR3 is CASSLGSIQNTGELFF. For the CDR3, the DNA is TGCGCCAGCAGCTTGGGTAGTATCCAGAACACCGGGGAGCTGTTTTTT.

V is TRBV2 and J is TRBJ2-5, with 8 bases that match TRBD1. The ends lost 7 bases at V and 0 bases at J; junction bases unmatched: 4. Germline V gene lookup returns CDR1 SNHLY and CDR2 FYNNEI. The CDR3 runs 14 residues. This chain's CDR3 is CASNRGQDQETQYF. Written as DNA, the CDR3 is TGTGCCAGCAATAGGGGACAGGACCAAGAGACCCAGTACTTC.

This rearrangement joins TRBV11-2 to TRBJ2-1, with D maybe TRBD1 (6 bases). The V gene lost 5 bases and the J gene lost 9 bases, with 20 bases spanning the gap. This CDR3 is built from 15 residues. Per the germline V gene, CDR1 is SGHAT and CDR2 is FQNNGV. The CDR3 is CASSLARGAMVEQFF. The CDR3 DNA reads TGTGCCAGCAGCCTAGCCAGGGGCGCCATGGTTGAGCAGTTCTTC. The full variable domain, completed using reference TRBV11-2 and TRBJ2-1, is EAGVAQSPRYKIIEKRQSVAFWCNPISGHATLYWYQQILGQGPKLLIQFQNNGVVDDSQLPKDRFSAERLKGVDSTLKIQPAKLEDSAVYLCASSLARGAMVEQFFGPGTRLTVL.

The chain recombines TRBV10-3 with TRBJ2-7; D ambiguous. V was clipped by 5 bases and J by 7 bases, with 12 bases between them. This CDR3 has 12 residues. Germline V gives CDR1 ENHRY, CDR2 SYGVKD. CDR3 sequence (DNA): TGTGCCATCAGTCGGAGCTTACTGGAGCAGTACTTC. Translating it yields CAISRSLLEQYF.

This chain links TRBV4-2 with TRBJ1-2; D is undetermined. CDR3 size: 11 residues. V lost 0 bases and J lost 12, with 8 bases in between. The germline V gene has CDR1 LGHNA and CDR2 YNFKEQ. The CDR3 reads CASSQEDKNTF. The CDR3 nucleotides are TGTGCCAGCAGCCAAGAAGACAAAAACACCTTC.

The V call is TRBV7-9, the J call TRBJ2-7; TRBD1 matches at 7 bases. The germline V gene encodes CDR1 SEHNR and CDR2 FQNEAQ (reference sequence). This CDR3 spans 14 amino acids. V dropped 6 bases and J dropped 6; count of bases not matched to a gene: 11. CDR3 sequence: CASSNRDSVVEQYF. The CDR3 DNA follows: TGTGCCAGCAGTAACCGGGACAGCGTCGTCGAGCAGTACTTC.